What follows is one T cell receptor beta chain and its context. Its specificity is not known. The sample comes from a study of T cell responses to AZD1222 COVID-19 vaccine. Study observations and caveats: Reports indicate that nearly half of spike-specific TCRs are directed at unmutated variant regions. Spike regions recognized by vaccine-associated CD4 TCRs spanned the protein, led by 160-218 and 743-854. A mostly white British donor set with more females was recruited, and clonal diversity was possibly underestimated.

This CDR3 spans 14 amino acids. Looked up from germline, CDR1 is SGHRS and CDR2 is YFSETQ. Trimming removed 4 bases from V and 7 bases from J, with 17 bases in between. Sequencing used immunoSEQ multiplex PCR; TCRdb keeps in-frame clones, though not all of them. Of around 140,000 clones listed, approximately 94% are singletons. V gene TRBV5-1 combines with J gene TRBJ1-1; unclear D gene. The sample was peripheral blood, taken on day 0 of AZD1222 vaccination. The sequence derives from an adult in good health. CDR3 in DNA: TGCGCCAGCAGCCCTTACGAATTCACCCGTGAAGCTTTCTTT. This sequence encodes CASSPYEFTREAFF.